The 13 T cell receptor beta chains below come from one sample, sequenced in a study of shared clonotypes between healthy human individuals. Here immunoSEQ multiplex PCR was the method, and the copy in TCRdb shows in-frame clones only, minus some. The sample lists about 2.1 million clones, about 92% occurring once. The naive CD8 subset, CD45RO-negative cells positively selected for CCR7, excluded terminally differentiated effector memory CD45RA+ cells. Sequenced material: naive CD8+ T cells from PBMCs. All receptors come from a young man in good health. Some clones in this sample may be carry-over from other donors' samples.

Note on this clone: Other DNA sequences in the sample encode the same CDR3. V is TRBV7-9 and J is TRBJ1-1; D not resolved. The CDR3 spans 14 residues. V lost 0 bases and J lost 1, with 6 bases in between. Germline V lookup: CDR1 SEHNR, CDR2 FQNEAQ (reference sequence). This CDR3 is CASSLAEGNTEAFF. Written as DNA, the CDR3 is TGTGCCAGCAGCTTAGCGGAGGGGAACACTGAAGCTTTCTTT.

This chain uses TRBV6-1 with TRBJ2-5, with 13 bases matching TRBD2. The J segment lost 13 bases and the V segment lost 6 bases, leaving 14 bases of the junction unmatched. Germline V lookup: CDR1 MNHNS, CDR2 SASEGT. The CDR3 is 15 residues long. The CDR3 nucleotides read TGTGCCAGCAGCCCCGAGACTAGCGGGGGGAGGGATCCGTACTTC. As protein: CASSPETSGGRDPYF.

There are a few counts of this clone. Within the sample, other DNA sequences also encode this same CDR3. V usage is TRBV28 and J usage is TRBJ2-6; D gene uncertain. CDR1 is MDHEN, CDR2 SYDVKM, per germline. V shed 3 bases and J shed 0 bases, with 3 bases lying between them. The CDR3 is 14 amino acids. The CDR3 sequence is CASSFYSGANVLTF. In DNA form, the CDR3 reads TGTGCCAGCAGTTTCTACTCTGGGGCCAACGTCCTGACTTTC.

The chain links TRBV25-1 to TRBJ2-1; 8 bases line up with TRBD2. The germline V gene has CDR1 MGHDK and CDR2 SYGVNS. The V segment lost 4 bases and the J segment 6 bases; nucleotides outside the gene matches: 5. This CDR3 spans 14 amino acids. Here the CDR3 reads CASSAQREFNEQFF. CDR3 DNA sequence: TGTGCCAGCAGTGCACAGCGGGAGTTCAATGAGCAGTTCTTC.

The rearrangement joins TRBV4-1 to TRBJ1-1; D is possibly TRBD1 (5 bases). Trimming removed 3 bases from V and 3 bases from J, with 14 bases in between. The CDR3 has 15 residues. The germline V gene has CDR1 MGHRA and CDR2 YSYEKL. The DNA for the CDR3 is TGCGCCAGCAGCCAGGGACTGACAGTCTACACTGAAGCTTTCTTT. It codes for CASSQGLTVYTEAFF.

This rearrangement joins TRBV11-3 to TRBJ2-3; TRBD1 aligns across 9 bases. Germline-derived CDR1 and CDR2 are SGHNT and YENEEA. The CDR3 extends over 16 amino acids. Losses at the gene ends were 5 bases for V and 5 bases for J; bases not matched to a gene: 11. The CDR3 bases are TGTGCCAGCAGCCACCCCCCGGGACAGGGAGGAGATACGCAGTATTTT. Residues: CASSHPPGQGGDTQYF. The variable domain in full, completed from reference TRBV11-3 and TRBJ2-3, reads EAGVVQSPRYKIIEKKQPVAFWCNPISGHNTLYWYLQNLGQGPELLIRYENEEAVDDSQLPKDRFSAERLKGVDSTLKIQPAELGDSAVYLCASSHPPGQGGDTQYFGPGTRLTVL.

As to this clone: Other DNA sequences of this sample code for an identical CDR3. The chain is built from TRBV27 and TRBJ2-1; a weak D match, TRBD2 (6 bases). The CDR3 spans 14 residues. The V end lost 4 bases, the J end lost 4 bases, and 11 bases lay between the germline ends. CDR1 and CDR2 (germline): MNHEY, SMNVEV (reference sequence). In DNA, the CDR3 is TGTGCCAGCAGTTCGGGAGTTGGGTACAATGAGCAGTTCTTC. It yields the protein CASSSGVGYNEQFF.

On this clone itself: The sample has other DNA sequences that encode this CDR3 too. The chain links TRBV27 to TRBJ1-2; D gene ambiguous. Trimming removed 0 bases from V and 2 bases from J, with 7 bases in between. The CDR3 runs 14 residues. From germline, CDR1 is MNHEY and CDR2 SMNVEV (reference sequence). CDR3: CASSLSAGNYGYTF. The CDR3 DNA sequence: TGTGCCAGCAGTTTATCGGCGGGGAACTATGGCTACACCTTC.

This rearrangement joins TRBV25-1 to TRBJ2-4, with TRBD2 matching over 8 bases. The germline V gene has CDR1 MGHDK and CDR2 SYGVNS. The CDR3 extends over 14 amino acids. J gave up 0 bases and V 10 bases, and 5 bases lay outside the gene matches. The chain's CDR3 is CATPGGVAKNIQYF. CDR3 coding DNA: TGTGCCACCCCGGGGGGGGTAGCCAAAAACATTCAGTACTTC.

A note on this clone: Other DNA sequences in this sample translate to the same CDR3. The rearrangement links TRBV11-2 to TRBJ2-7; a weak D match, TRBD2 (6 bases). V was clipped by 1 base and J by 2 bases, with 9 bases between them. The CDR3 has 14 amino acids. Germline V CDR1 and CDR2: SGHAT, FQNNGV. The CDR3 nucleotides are TGTGCCAGCAGCTTAGGGACGGGAGCCTACGAGCAGTACTTC. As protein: CASSLGTGAYEQYF.

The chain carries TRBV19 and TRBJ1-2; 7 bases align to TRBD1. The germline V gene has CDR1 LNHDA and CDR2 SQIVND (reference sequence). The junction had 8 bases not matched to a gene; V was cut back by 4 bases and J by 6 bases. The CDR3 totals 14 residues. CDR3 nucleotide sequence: TGTGCCAGTAGTAACCCCGACAGGGAGGATGGCTACACCTTC. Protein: CASSNPDREDGYTF. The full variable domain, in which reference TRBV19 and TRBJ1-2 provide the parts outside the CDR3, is DGGITQSPKYLFRKEGQNVTLSCEQNLNHDAMYWYRQDPGQGLRLIYYSQIVNDFQKGDIAEGYSVSREKKESFPLTVTSAQKNPTAFYLCASSNPDREDGYTFGSGTRLTVV.

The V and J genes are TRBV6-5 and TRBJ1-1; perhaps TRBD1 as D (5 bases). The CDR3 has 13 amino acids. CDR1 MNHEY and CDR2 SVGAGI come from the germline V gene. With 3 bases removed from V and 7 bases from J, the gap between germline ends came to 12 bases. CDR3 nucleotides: TGTGCCAGCAGTTATCGTCAGGGTGTTGAAGCTTTCTTT. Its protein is CASSYRQGVEAFF.

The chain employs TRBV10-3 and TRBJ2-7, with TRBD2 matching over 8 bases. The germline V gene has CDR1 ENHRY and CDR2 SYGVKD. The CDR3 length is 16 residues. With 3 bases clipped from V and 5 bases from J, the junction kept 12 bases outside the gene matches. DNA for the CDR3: TGTGCCATCAGTGATTTCCTCGGGGGGGCCGGCCACGAGCAGTACTTC. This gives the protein CAISDFLGGAGHEQYF.